These 18 T cell receptor beta chains came from one sample sequenced in a study of lung T cells in sarcoidosis with Löfgren's syndrome. TCRdb reprocessed the reads via MiXCR and lists one record per CDR3 protein. The sample contains approximately 20,000 distinct CDR3 sequences, approximately 22% of which appear only once. Sequencing used CD4+ T cells from bronchoalveolar lavage. These receptor sequences come from a human donor with sarcoidosis (Löfgren's syndrome or another form), or a control subject (not recorded which).

This clonotype has at least ten counts. The rearrangement joins TRBV7-9 to TRBJ2-3; 9 bases line up with TRBD1. The germline V gene has CDR1 SEHNR and CDR2 FQNEAQ (reference sequence). The J segment lost 6 bases and the V segment lost 5 bases, leaving 9 bases of the junction unmatched. The CDR3 totals 15 residues. CDR3 bases: TGTGCCAGCAGCGCTCCGGGACAGGGTACCGATACGCAGTATTTT. As protein: CASSAPGQGTDTQYF.

This clonotype was seen more than once but under ten times. The gene calls are TRBV11-3 and TRBJ2-1; 8 bases match TRBD1. This CDR3 is 15 amino acids long. Germline CDR1 and CDR2: SGHNT and YENEEA. V gave up 5 bases and J gave up 6 bases; unmatched junction bases: 9. CDR3 sequence reads: CASSPGQGGTNEQFF. DNA for the CDR3: TGTGCCAGCAGCCCCGGACAGGGAGGTACCAATGAGCAGTTCTTC.

The genes are TRBV4-2 and TRBJ2-5; a possible D gene is TRBD2 (6 bases). Germline V gene lookup returns CDR1 LGHNA and CDR2 YNFKEQ. The CDR3 spans 16 residues. V lost 1 base, J lost 5 bases, and 17 bases lay in between. CDR3 protein: CASSQVADGTPETQYF. The CDR3 DNA sequence: TGTGCCAGCAGCCAAGTAGCGGATGGTACGCCGGAGACCCAGTACTTC.

This clonotype was seen at least ten times. The chain recombines TRBV24-1 with TRBJ1-1; 7 nucleotides line up with TRBD1. The CDR3 covers 15 residues. Germline CDR1 and CDR2: KGHDR and SFDVKD. The V gene end was trimmed by 4 bases and the J gene end by 5 bases; junction bases not matched to a gene: 9. This CDR3 reads CATSETGTAGTEAFF. CDR3 sequence (DNA): TGTGCCACCAGTGAGACAGGGACCGCCGGGACTGAAGCTTTCTTT.

At least ten counts were recorded for this clonotype. The chain employs TRBV20-1 and TRBJ2-1, with D possibly being TRBD1 (6 bases). Trimming took 0 bases from V and 7 from J, leaving 7 bases between them. CDR1 and CDR2 from the germline V gene are DFQATT and SNEGSKA (reference sequence). The CDR3 is made up of 12 amino acids. CDR3 coding DNA: TGCAGTGCTAGAGATGACAGGAATGAGCAGTTCTTC. This codes for CSARDDRNEQFF.

This clonotype was counted at least ten times. This rearrangement joins TRBV28 to TRBJ2-7, with D maybe TRBD1 (6 bases). CDR1 and CDR2 (germline): MDHEN, SYDVKM. Deletions cut 7 bases from V and 4 bases from J, with 20 bases between. The CDR3 consists of 15 residues. This CDR3 reads CASTVVGQRLYEQYF. CDR3 in DNA: TGTGCCAGCACCGTTGTCGGACAGAGACTGTACGAGCAGTACTTC.

The chain joins TRBV18 to TRBJ1-1, with 7 bases aligning to TRBD1. V gave up 1 base and J gave up 3 bases; unmatched junction bases: 2. Germline CDR1 KGHSH, CDR2 LQKENI. The CDR3 length is 14 residues. The CDR3 region is CASSPLTGYTEAFF. The CDR3 region has the DNA TGTGCCAGCTCACCACTGACAGGGTACACTGAAGCTTTCTTT.

There are a few counts of this clonotype. V and J are TRBV7-9 and TRBJ2-1, with D perhaps TRBD1 or TRBD2 (7 bases each). The germline CDR1 and CDR2 sequences are SEHNR and FQNEAQ (reference sequence). The CDR3 is 16 amino acids. Trimming left V 3 bases short and J 7 bases short, with 19 bases between. The CDR3: CASSFRGGGPRNEQFF. The CDR3 region has the DNA TGTGCCAGCAGCTTCAGGGGGGGAGGGCCAAGGAATGAGCAGTTCTTC.

By frequency in the sample, this clonotype is medium-sized. This chain uses TRBV20-1 with TRBJ2-3; the D is unclear. V was pared by 5 bases and J by 5 bases, with 11 bases between. CDR1 is DFQATT and CDR2 is SNEGSKA in the germline V gene (reference sequence). The CDR3 consists of 12 residues. For the CDR3, the DNA is TGCAGTGCTTCCAACTCGAGAGATACGCAGTATTTT. Translated: CSASNSRDTQYF.

This clonotype was counted at least ten times. The chain's CDR3 is CATSESLGSGVGNEQFF. CDR3 sequence (DNA): TGTGCCACCAGTGAATCCCTCGGGAGCGGGGTCGGGAATGAGCAGTTCTTC. The rearrangement links TRBV24-1 to TRBJ2-1; 7 bases are a match to TRBD2. Per the germline V gene, CDR1 is KGHDR and CDR2 is SFDVKD. J gave up 7 bases and V 4 bases, and 15 bases lay outside the gene matches. The CDR3 totals 17 residues.

This clonotype was observed many times. This chain connects TRBV12-5 to TRBJ1-1; D is perhaps TRBD1 (6 bases). The CDR3 runs to 15 residues. V lost 4 bases and J 3 bases, leaving 15 bases between the germline ends. Germline values: CDR1 LGHNT, CDR2 FRNRAP. The CDR3 nucleotides are TGTGCTAGTGGTTCGGGGACACTGGAGCACACTGAAGCTTTCTTT. Protein sequence: CASGSGTLEHTEAFF. The variable domain in full, with the rest retrieved from reference TRBV12-5 and TRBJ1-1, is DARVTQTPRHKVTEMGQEVTMRCQPILGHNTVFWYRQTMMQGLELLAYFRNRAPLDDSGMPKDRFSAEMPDATLATLKIQPSEPRDSAVYFCASGSGTLEHTEAFFGQGTRLTVV.

The genes are TRBV13 and TRBJ2-7; D is possibly TRBD1 (6 bases). Germline assignment: CDR1 PRHDT and CDR2 FYEKMQ (reference sequence). The CDR3 sequence is 15 residues long. V was clipped by 8 bases and J by 0 bases, with 17 bases between them. The CDR3 bases are TGTGCCAGCTCCAGGGACATGAGAAGCTCCTACGAGCAGTACTTC. Residues: CASSRDMRSSYEQYF.

This clonotype occurred many times. The CDR3 DNA follows: TGCAGTGCTAGAGACCTTTGGCGGGTGAACACAGATACGCAGTATTTT. Residues: CSARDLWRVNTDTQYF. The rearrangement joins TRBV20-1 to TRBJ2-3, with a weak D call TRBD2 (5 bases). The germline V gene has CDR1 DFQATT and CDR2 SNEGSKA (reference sequence). There are 16 residues in the CDR3. V was pared by 0 bases and J by 2 bases, with 15 bases between.

Points on this clonotype: A much bigger clone sits one base away, suggesting this may be a read error. The chain uses TRBV28 and TRBJ2-1; D may correspond to TRBD1 or TRBD2 (5 bases each). CDR1 and CDR2 from the germline V gene are MDHEN and SYDVKM. The V end lost 1 base, the J end lost 5 bases, and 21 bases lay between the germline ends. The CDR3 sequence is 18 residues long. CDR3 coding DNA: TGTGCCAGCAGTTTATACTTCGGGGCCTATAGGGCCGACAATGAGCAGTTCTTC. This translates into CASSLYFGAYRADNEQFF.

This clonotype was counted at least ten times. This chain links TRBV5-1 with TRBJ2-1; no clear D gene. The germline V gene has CDR1 SGHRS and CDR2 YFSETQ. The CDR3 is 15 residues long. V lost 0 bases, J lost 4 bases, and 11 bases lay in between. The CDR3 bases are TGCGCCAGCAGCTTGGCGGGCGAAACTTACAATGAGCAGTTCTTC. It encodes CASSLAGETYNEQFF.

This clonotype was seen only a few times. The J gene is TRBJ2-1, the V gene TRBV5-6, with D possibly TRBD2 on 5 matching bases. V was clipped by 6 bases and J by 0 bases, with 13 bases between them. This CDR3 region has 15 residues. Germline V gene lookup returns CDR1 SGHDT and CDR2 YYEEEE. CDR3 region: CASTRIASSYNEQFF. The CDR3 nucleotides are TGTGCCAGCACCCGTATAGCGAGCTCCTACAATGAGCAGTTCTTC.

With respect to this clonotype: Just one base apart from a much larger clone, this may be a read error. Lacking the conserved final phenylalanine or tryptophan, this CDR3 likely reflects a read error. CDR3 sequence reads: CASKGYSNQPQHL. Written as DNA, the CDR3 is TGTGCCAGCAAAGGATATAGCAATCAGCCCCAGCATCTT. The rearrangement uses TRBV2 and TRBJ1-5; D is unclear. V gave up 7 bases and J gave up 0 bases, with 7 bases separating them. CDR1 is SNHLY and CDR2 is FYNNEI in the germline V gene. The CDR3 loop spans 13 amino acids.

The J gene is TRBJ2-3, the V gene TRBV3-1; 9 bases agree with TRBD1. Germline V gene sequence: CDR1 LGHDT, CDR2 YNNKEL (reference sequence). Losses at the gene ends were 6 bases for V and 7 bases for J; bases not matched to a gene: 11. The CDR3 runs to 15 residues. CDR3 region: CASRGQGTKPNTQYF. CDR3 DNA: TGTGCCAGCAGGGGACAGGGTACTAAGCCCAATACGCAGTATTTT.